Sequencing of this T cell receptor beta chain was carried out in a study of T cell repertoires in cytomegalovirus infection. Study background: It was recently identified HLA-C-restricted and well-studied HLA-B-restricted CMV epitopes that the study used. Indicated by public TCR beta signatures were CMV infection and matching HLA type.

Per germline, CDR1 LNHDA and CDR2 SQIVND (reference sequence). This CDR3 has 15 amino acids. Trimming removed 4 bases at V and 5 bases at J, with 14 bases between. Turning to this clonotype: What it binds is not known.

Study observations and caveats: The ex vivo response was dominated by HLA-C-restricted CMV-specific TCR beta clonotypes.

TCRdb used MiXCR to reprocess the reads, holding one entry per CDR3 protein. The data hold a few hundred thousand distinct CDR3 sequences, with roughly 34% observed a single time. This rearrangement joins TRBV19 to TRBJ1-4; D might be TRBD1 (5 bases). Sequenced here: cultured PBMCs, sampled from culture after CMV antigen stimulation. The TCR comes from a human donor in good health (CMV status not recorded). Some clones in this sample may be carry-over from other donors' samples. DNA for the CDR3: TGTGCCAGTAGTACTTCCCGGGGACCAAATGAAAAACTGTTTTTT. It codes for CASSTSRGPNEKLFF.